This T cell receptor beta chain was retrieved from a study of graft-versus-host responses after intestinal transplantation. About the research overall: Tacrolimus plus steroids were given to all recipients for roughly three years, preceded by anti-thymocyte globulin induction.

Worth noting for this clone: The antigen remains undetermined.

Libraries were prepared by immunoSEQ multiplex PCR; TCRdb keeps only in-frame clonotypes and omits some of them. The sample includes under 95,000 clones, roughly 85% seen only once; the top ten take around 0.83%. Germline trimming cut 7 bases from V and 1 base from J; bases unmatched to any gene: 17. Looked up from germline, CDR1 is SGHRS and CDR2 is YFSETQ. The CDR3 contains 18 residues. The gene calls are TRBV5-1 and TRBJ2-1; 7 nucleotides match TRBD2. The sequencing used unstimulated CD4+ T cells sorted from spleen or lymph node cells, collected before intestinal transplant. The sequence was collected from a human donor who received an intestinal transplant. The CDR3 is CASWPLSGTARSYNEQFF. CDR3 nucleotide sequence: TGCGCCAGCTGGCCTTTAAGCGGGACCGCCAGGTCCTACAATGAGCAGTTCTTC. Full variable domain (missing parts from reference TRBV5-1 and TRBJ2-1): KAGVTQTPRYLIKTRGQQVTLSCSPISGHRSVSWYQQTPGQGLQFLFEYFSETQRNKGNFPGRFSGRQFSNSRSEMNVSTLELGDSALYLCASWPLSGTARSYNEQFFGPGTRLTVL.